These T cell receptor beta chains were read from a single sample in a study of blood T cell dynamics during melanoma immunotherapy. Only in-frame clones appear in the TCRdb table, and some are missing; sequencing was by immunoSEQ multiplex PCR. The table has 10,000 to 13,000 clones, less than 90% seen once; the top ten hold more than 15%. The sample consisted of blood, taken from a patient treated with checkpoint blockade. These receptors were obtained from a human donor with melanoma. CDR3s include the opening cysteine and the closing phenylalanine or tryptophan. D genes are given only for firm matches. For some rows the clone size is stated as once, few or many, or as a class when expanded; others skip it.

-	TRBV5-1	TRBJ2-6	-	TGCGCCAGCAGGGTTACGGGGTCTGGGGCCAACGTCCTGACTTTC	CASRVTGSGANVLTF
-	TRBV27	TRBJ2-3	TRBD2	TGTGCCAGCAGCCTATTAGCGGGGGGGCTCACAGATACGCAGTATTTT	CASSLLAGGLTDTQYF
-	TRBV4-3	TRBJ1-2	TRBD1	TGCGCCAGCAGCCCCTCCATGACAGGGACGAGCTATGGCTACACCTTC	CASSPSMTGTSYGYTF
-	TRBV6-6	TRBJ2-3	TRBD1	TGTGCCAGCAGTTACTATAAAGGGACAGGGACAGATACGCAGTATTTT	CASSYYKGTGTDTQYF
-	TRBV28	TRBJ1-1	TRBD1	TGTGCCAGCAGTTTATCTTTGACAGGGGAAAAATTGGACACTGAAGCTTTCTTT	CASSLSLTGEKLDTEAFF
-	TRBV7-6	TRBJ1-4	-	TGTGCCAGCAGCTTAGGTAGCGCTGAAAAACTGTTTTTT	CASSLGSAEKLFF
once	TRBV4-2	TRBJ2-1	-	TGTGCCAGCAGCCAAGCCGATGCGGTGGATTACAATGAGCAGTTCTTC	CASSQADAVDYNEQFF
-	TRBV14	TRBJ2-2	TRBD2	TGTGCCAGCAGCGGAGAACTAGCGGGGCCTCGGGGCACCGGGGAGCTGTTTTTT	CASSGELAGPRGTGELFF
-	TRBV19	TRBJ1-2	-	TGTGCCAGTAGTCCCTTTTTCCCAAGGAATGGCTACACCTTC	CASSPFFPRNGYTF
-	TRBV7-8	TRBJ2-7	TRBD2	TGTGCCAGCAGCTTGGGGGGGACTAGGGATCTATCCTACGAGCAGTACTTC	CASSLGGTRDLSYEQYF
-	TRBV7-8	TRBJ1-6	-	TGTGCCAGCAGGGTAGAGTTGCTGCCGAATTCACCCCTCCACTTT	CASRVELLPNSPLHF
-	TRBV27	TRBJ2-4	-	TGTGCCAGCAGGCGAATCGGGCCAAACGGGGCCAAAAACATTCAGTACTTC	CASRRIGPNGAKNIQYF
-	TRBV27	TRBJ1-3	TRBD1	TGTGCCAGCAGTGCTTCGGGACAGATTGGAAACACCATATATTTT	CASSASGQIGNTIYF
-	TRBV7-3	TRBJ2-1	TRBD2	TGTGCCAGCAGCCCGGGACTAGCCCCCTACAATGAGCAGTTCTTC	CASSPGLAPYNEQFF
-	TRBV7-9	TRBJ2-1	TRBD2	TGTGCCAGCAGCTTTAGCGGGGGGCCTTACAATGAGCAGTTCTTC	CASSFSGGPYNEQFF
-	TRBV25-1	TRBJ2-7	-	TGTGCCAGCAGTGAATACAGCACAAGGGACGAGCAGTACTTC	CASSEYSTRDEQYF
-	TRBV2	TRBJ2-3	TRBD2	TGTGCCATCCCGAAGGGCGGGGGGGTCAGCACAGATACGCAGTATTTT	CAIPKGGGVSTDTQYF
-	TRBV9	TRBJ2-7	TRBD1	TGTGCCAGCAGTGTTTCGGGAAGGGGGCAGTACGAGCAGTACTTC	CASSVSGRGQYEQYF
-	TRBV4-3	TRBJ2-3	TRBD2	TGCGCCAGCAGCCAAGATCCGGCGGGGGGCCTTACCGATACGCAGTATTTT	CASSQDPAGGLTDTQYF
once	TRBV2	TRBJ2-5	-	TGTGCCAGCAGTGAGTTAGTTACACAAGAGACCCAGTACTTC	CASSELVTQETQYF
-	TRBV18	TRBJ2-4	-	TGTGCCAGTCCCCCGGAGGGGGACTCTCTAGCCAAAAACATTCAGTACTTC	CASPPEGDSLAKNIQYF
-	TRBV19	TRBJ1-3	-	TGTGCCAGTAGTCCCCAAGGAAACACCATATATTTT	CASSPQGNTIYF
-	TRBV7-7	TRBJ2-2	-	TGTGCCAGCAGCCGGTACTATGCCGGGACAAAACTTGGGGGCACCGGGGAGCTGTTTTTT	CASSRYYAGTKLGGTGELFF
-	TRBV7-6	TRBJ2-2	TRBD2	TGTGCCAGCAGCGCACTAGCGGGGGCCACCGGGGAGCTGTTTTTT	CASSALAGATGELFF
-	TRBV4-1	TRBJ2-2	TRBD2	TGCGCCAGCAGCCAAGCTAGCGGGGCGAACACCGGGGAGCTGTTTTTT	CASSQASGANTGELFF
medium-sized	TRBV6-5	TRBJ2-6	-	TGTGCCAGCAGTTACCCTAGCGCGGGGGCCAACGTCCTGACTTTC	CASSYPSAGANVLTF
-	TRBV29-1	TRBJ1-1	-	TGCAGCTTCCAGGGTACGACCGCCCTGGGCACTGAAGCTTTCTTT	CSFQGTTALGTEAFF
-	TRBV6-6	TRBJ2-5	-	TGTGCCAGCAGTTACTCCCCGGGATTTGCGGCGGAGTACTTC	CASSYSPGFAAEYF
-	TRBV23-1	TRBJ1-2	-	TGCGCCAGCAGTCAATCGGGGCACAGGGTTGCAGGGAGGGGCTACACCTTC	CASSQSGHRVAGRGYTF
once	TRBV28	TRBJ1-5	TRBD1	TGTGCCAGCAGGCGGGACAGGGGAATTTATAGCAATCAGCCCCAGCATTTT	CASRRDRGIYSNQPQHF
-	TRBV6-5	TRBJ2-3	TRBD1	TGTGCCAGCAGTCGCGCCAGGGGGCTAGGGGATACGCAGTATTTT	CASSRARGLGDTQYF
-	TRBV4-3	TRBJ1-5	TRBD1	TGCGCCAGCAGCCAAGGGACAGGGGGACCCCAGCATTTT	CASSQGTGGPQHF
-	TRBV11-2	TRBJ1-2	TRBD1	TGTGCCAGCGGGGGACAGGGGAATGGCTACACCTTC	CASGGQGNGYTF
-	TRBV11-2	TRBJ1-4	-	TGTGCCAGCAGCTCACAGCGGGGAGGTTATAATGAAAAACTGTTTTTT	CASSSQRGGYNEKLFF
-	TRBV7-9	TRBJ1-5	-	TGTGCCAGCAGCTTCGGGGGTTTCGACCAGCCCCAGCATTTT	CASSFGGFDQPQHF
-	TRBV7-9	TRBJ1-5	-	TGTGCCAGCAGCTTAGGGGGGTTCAATCAGCCCCAGCATTTT	CASSLGGFNQPQHF
-	TRBV11-2	TRBJ1-1	-	TGTGCCAGCAGCCACCGCGGGGGACACACTGAAGCTTTCTTT	CASSHRGGHTEAFF
medium-sized	TRBV7-3	TRBJ1-1	-	TGTGCCAGCAGCTTGATGGGGCCGGGCACTGAAGCTTTCTTT	CASSLMGPGTEAFF
-	TRBV11-3	TRBJ2-1	-	TGTGCCAGCAGCTCCAGACGAAACAATGAGCAGTTCTTC	CASSSRRNNEQFF
-	TRBV9	TRBJ2-2	TRBD1	TGTGCCAGCAGCGTAGGGACAGGTCTTGACAACGGGGAGCTGTTTTTT	CASSVGTGLDNGELFF
-	TRBV11-2	TRBJ2-2	-	TGTGCCAGCAGCCCCGGGCCCGGTTTGGGGCGCGACACCGGGGAGCTGTTTTTT	CASSPGPGLGRDTGELFF
-	TRBV7-3	TRBJ2-1	TRBD2	TGTGCCAGCAGCCTCAATGGCGGGGGGGTCGATGAGCAGTTCTTC	CASSLNGGGVDEQFF
-	TRBV27	TRBJ2-2	-	TGTGCCAGCAGTTTCGTTCAGGACACCGGGGAGCTGTTTTTT	CASSFVQDTGELFF
-	TRBV6-5	TRBJ1-1	-	TGTGCCAGCAGTGAAAAGGCAGGGTTCACTGAAGCTTTCTTT	CASSEKAGFTEAFF
-	TRBV2	TRBJ1-3	-	TGTGCCAGCAGCCGGTCCACTGGAAACACCATATATTTT	CASSRSTGNTIYF
-	TRBV4-3	TRBJ1-1	TRBD1	TGCGCCAGCAGCCAAGACCGCTCGACAGGGAAGACTGAAGCTTTCTTT	CASSQDRSTGKTEAFF
-	TRBV2	TRBJ2-5	TRBD2	TGTGCCAGCAGTGACCCCTCCCTTAGCGGGGGGGAAGAGACCCAGTACTTC	CASSDPSLSGGEETQYF
-	TRBV6-5	TRBJ1-1	-	TGTGCCAGCACCTACCATCCATCGGCGAACACTGAAGCTTTCTTT	CASTYHPSANTEAFF
-	TRBV19	TRBJ2-1	-	TGTGCCAGTAGTATATCCGGGGGCCCTTACAATGAGCAGTTCTTC	CASSISGGPYNEQFF
once	TRBV9	TRBJ2-7	TRBD1	TGTGCCAGCAGCGCCGACGGGACAGGGTCCTACGAGCAGTACTTC	CASSADGTGSYEQYF
-	TRBV4-3	TRBJ2-3	TRBD2	TGCGCCAGCAGCCAAGATATGGGACTAGCGGGGGGTACGCAGTATTTT	CASSQDMGLAGGTQYF
once	TRBV7-2	TRBJ2-3	TRBD2	TGTGCCAGCGGTAGCGGGGGGAAGTATTTT	CASGSGGKYF
-	TRBV7-2	TRBJ2-7	-	TGTGCCAGCAGCTTATCCCTAGGCAGGGCGAGCTCCTACGAGCAGTACTTC	CASSLSLGRASSYEQYF
-	TRBV6-5	TRBJ1-2	-	TGTGCCAGCAGCCTTGCTCAGGGCGGAGGCTACACCTTC	CASSLAQGGGYTF
-	TRBV15	TRBJ1-5	-	TGTGCCACCAGCAGAGATAAAGGCCGCAATCAGCCCCAGCATTTT	CATSRDKGRNQPQHF